This TCR beta chain was sequenced for a study of blood T cells in healthy people across ages. At the level of the study: Every two T cells gave about one barcoded beta molecule via template switching. Study-wide results and limits: Lack of knowledge of donor CMV status possibly confounded expanded clonotype changes. Estimates based on one million T cells were treated as lower bounds.

Sample-barcoded 5' priming and a J-beta primer mix drove a second PCR of roughly 7 to 11 cycles. TCRdb re-called the 5' RACE reads through MiXCR, storing one row per CDR3 protein. The sample lists some 1.5 million distinct CDR3 sequences, about 28% occurring once. This clonotype was counted between two and nine times. What it binds is not known. The CDR3 extends over 16 amino acids. The J segment lost 3 bases and the V segment lost 0 bases, leaving 4 bases of the junction unmatched. In germline, CDR1 is LGHDT, CDR2 YNNKEL (reference sequence). Total RNA, at least 5.5 micrograms per sample, was extracted from PBMCs.

The TCR was taken from a woman in her 30s in good health. The V and J genes are TRBV3-1 and TRBJ2-7, with 11 bases fitting TRBD1. The sequenced material came from blood. As DNA, the CDR3 is TGTGCCAGCAGCCAAGATAGGGGACAGGGGGGCTACGAGCAGTACTTC. It codes for CASSQDRGQGGYEQYF.